A selection of T cell receptor beta chains follows, all from one sample in a study of regulatory T cells in long-lasting Graves disease. TCRdb re-called the multiplex PCR reads through MiXCR, storing one row per CDR3 protein. The sample shows hundreds of thousands of distinct CDR3 sequences, about 16% of them seen only once. This sample was shared with a second study, whose subject was T cells in Graves' hyperthyroidism and ophthalmopathy.

The source material was peripheral blood mononuclear cells (PBMCs), sampled at new diagnosis, from a patient treated with antithyroid drugs. The receptors shown here come from a man aged 18 to 35 with Graves disease. Both conserved end residues are part of each CDR3. Fields, in order: clone size, D gene, V gene, J gene, CDR3 protein, CDR3 DNA. A D gene is named only where the DNA matches it firmly. A clone size is listed for some rows: how often the clone was seen (once, few, many), or a class if it is expanded.

>.|.|TRBV6-5|TRBJ1-5
CASSYSSPWQGNQPQHF
TGTGCCAGCAGTTACTCGAGTCCGTGGCAGGGAAATCAGCCCCAGCATTTT
>many|.|TRBV3-1|TRBJ1-1
CASSQDSSTEAFF
TGTGCCAGCAGCCAAGATTCGTCCACTGAAGCTTTCTTT
>few|.|TRBV7-9|TRBJ2-1
CARGTPYNEQFF
TGTGCCAGAGGGACTCCCTACAATGAGCAGTTCTTC
>.|TRBD1|TRBV9|TRBJ2-3
CASSGGWGQSTDTQYF
TGTGCCAGCAGCGGGGGATGGGGACAGAGCACAGATACGCAGTATTTT
>few|.|TRBV5-1|TRBJ2-7
CASSTATGIYEQYF
TGCGCCAGCAGTACTGCGACAGGCATCTACGAGCAGTACTTC
>many|.|TRBV30|TRBJ1-1
CAWTGLPRDEAFF
TGTGCCTGGACAGGACTACCTAGGGATGAAGCTTTCTTT
>many|TRBD1|TRBV6-1|TRBJ2-7
CASSPSIAGQGNEQYF
TGTGCCAGCAGTCCATCCATCGCGGGACAGGGGAACGAGCAGTACTTC
>many|.|TRBV5-1|TRBJ1-1
CASSLTGTIGTEAFF
TGCGCCAGCAGCCTAACCGGGACAATAGGCACTGAAGCTTTCTTT
>many|.|TRBV6-9|TRBJ1-2
CATTLLFLGANYGYTF
TGTGCCACCACACTCCTCTTTTTGGGAGCTAACTATGGCTACACCTTC
>.|TRBD1|TRBV19|TRBJ2-3
CASSVTDRVRLPTDTQYF
TGTGCCAGTAGTGTCACCGACAGGGTGCGTCTTCCCACAGATACGCAGTATTTT
>few|.|TRBV15|TRBJ1-5
CATSRDSYSNQPQHF
TGTGCCACCAGCAGAGATAGTTATAGCAATCAGCCCCAGCATTTT
>few|.|TRBV25-1|TRBJ1-5
CASSFSYSNQPQHF
TGTGCCAGCAGTTTTAGTTATAGCAATCAGCCCCAGCATTTT
>few|TRBD2|TRBV9|TRBJ2-2
CASSVVLGLENTGELFF
TGTGCCAGCAGCGTAGTGCTGGGACTAGAGAACACCGGGGAGCTGTTTTTT
>few|.|TRBV9|TRBJ1-2
CASRKEGESGYTF
TGTGCCAGCAGAAAGGAGGGGGAGAGTGGCTACACCTTC
>few|.|TRBV20-1|TRBJ2-2
CSASTRNTGELFF
TGCAGTGCTAGTACCCGAAACACCGGGGAGCTGTTTTTT
>few|.|TRBV5-1|TRBJ2-5
CASSSPGVGQETQYF
TGCGCCAGCAGTTCGCCGGGAGTGGGTCAAGAGACCCAGTACTTC
>.|.|TRBV6-2/TRBV6-3|TRBJ2-2
CASSERTVGGELFF
TGTGCCAGCAGTGAGCGGACAGTAGGCGGGGAGCTGTTTTTT
>many|.|TRBV3-1|TRBJ2-7
CASSQDRRSYEQYF
TGTGCCAGCAGCCAAGATCGCAGGTCCTACGAGCAGTACTTC
>many|TRBD1|TRBV6-1|TRBJ1-1
CASRSSGTGATGPEAFF
TGTGCCAGCAGAAGTTCCGGGACAGGGGCCACCGGGCCTGAAGCTTTCTTT
>many|.|TRBV4-1|TRBJ2-7
CASSQDHPAVYEQYF
TGCGCCAGCAGCCAAGATCACCCGGCGGTTTACGAGCAGTACTTC
>.|.|TRBV19|TRBJ2-5
CASSSSRGRAKETQYF
TGTGCCAGTAGTAGCTCCCGGGGGAGAGCAAAAGAGACCCAGTACTTC
>few|TRBD2|TRBV5-1|TRBJ2-7
CVSSFRLAESYEQYF
TGCGTCAGCAGCTTTAGGCTAGCGGAGTCCTACGAGCAGTACTTC
>few|TRBD2|TRBV7-2|TRBJ2-5
CASSLTSGSSETQYF
TGTGCCAGCAGCTTAACTAGCGGGAGTTCCGAGACCCAGTACTTC
>few|TRBD2|TRBV10-1|TRBJ2-2
CASSGQRGNTGELFF
TGCGCCAGCAGTGGACAGCGGGGGAACACCGGGGAGCTGTTTTTT
>.|.|TRBV11-1|TRBJ2-7
CASSRDSKNSYEQYF
TGTGCCAGCAGCAGGGACTCCAAAAACTCCTACGAGCAGTACTTC
>.|.|TRBV5-1|TRBJ2-7
CTSSAPGLLAYEQYF
TGCACCAGCAGCGCACCGGGACTTCTAGCCTACGAGCAGTACTTC
>.|TRBD1|TRBV7-6|TRBJ2-5
CASDFGQGSFVETQYF
TGTGCCTCGGATTTTGGACAGGGGAGTTTCGTGGAGACCCAGTACTTC
>few|TRBD2|TRBV27|TRBJ2-7
CASSGWAVSAGGSYEQYF
TGTGCCAGCAGTGGGTGGGCCGTCTCAGCGGGAGGTTCCTACGAGCAGTACTTC
>.|.|TRBV20-1|TRBJ2-7
CSARARGNSYEQYF
TGCAGTGCTCGGGCTAGGGGAAACTCCTACGAGCAGTACTTC
>.|.|TRBV5-5|TRBJ2-7
CASSLVLVLPYEQYF
TGTGCCAGCAGCTTGGTACTAGTCCTCCCCTACGAGCAGTACTTC
>.|.|TRBV30|TRBJ1-2
CAWSVYGDNYGYTF
TGTGCCTGGAGTGTATACGGGGACAACTATGGCTACACCTTC
>.|.|TRBV20-1|TRBJ1-1
CSAIRDPDTEAFF
TGCAGTGCTATTCGGGATCCCGACACTGAAGCTTTCTTT
>many|.|TRBV12-3/TRBV12-4|TRBJ2-1
CASSFQTRPAYNEQFF
TGTGCCAGCAGTTTCCAGACTAGACCAGCCTACAATGAGCAGTTCTTC
>.|.|TRBV6-2/TRBV6-3|TRBJ1-2
CASLLTNYGYTF
TGTGCCAGCCTCCTCACTAACTATGGCTACACCTTC
>few|TRBD2|TRBV20-1|TRBJ2-2
CSAISGRAFSGELFF
TGCAGTGCTATTAGCGGGAGGGCCTTCAGCGGGGAGCTGTTTTTT
>.|.|TRBV9|TRBJ2-7
CASSVGDLGTVGEQYF
TGTGCCAGCAGCGTAGGTGATCTAGGGACGGTTGGAGAGCAGTACTTC
>few|.|TRBV28|TRBJ2-7
CASSPGGTVYEQYF
TGTGCCAGCAGCCCTGGGGGGACCGTCTACGAGCAGTACTTC
>many|.|TRBV6-1|TRBJ2-5
CASSPSGAKETQYF
TGTGCCAGCAGCCCGTCCGGGGCCAAAGAGACCCAGTACTTC
>many|.|TRBV11-2|TRBJ1-4
CASSLLTGEKLFF
TGTGCCAGCAGCTTACTGACGGGGGAAAAACTGTTTTTT
>many|TRBD2|TRBV3-1|TRBJ2-1
CASSQVSGIKYNEQFF
TGTGCCAGCAGCCAAGTGAGCGGGATCAAATACAATGAGCAGTTCTTC
>many|.|TRBV11-2|TRBJ1-1
CASRHLTEAFF
TGTGCCAGCAGACACCTTACTGAAGCTTTCTTT
>.|.|TRBV10-3|TRBJ2-2
CAISESTRGLDTGELFF
TGTGCCATCAGTGAGTCGACTCGGGGGTTGGACACCGGGGAGCTGTTTTTT
>many|.|TRBV6-1|TRBJ1-2
CASSEPRQSYGYTF
TGTGCCAGCAGTGAACCTAGACAGTCCTATGGCTACACCTTC
>.|.|TRBV11-1|TRBJ1-1
CASSLVGALTEAFF
TGTGCCAGCAGCTTAGTTGGGGCGCTCACTGAAGCTTTCTTT
>many|.|TRBV28|TRBJ1-1
CASSSPGKNTEAFF
TGTGCCAGCAGCTCCCCGGGGAAAAACACTGAAGCTTTCTTT